Following are 3 T cell receptor beta chains from one sample sequenced in a study of blood T cell repertoires in COVID-19. Sequencing used immunoSEQ multiplex PCR; TCRdb keeps in-frame clones, though not all of them. The sample includes over 85,000 clones, 85% to 90% of them seen just once. The sample consisted of peripheral blood. These receptors were obtained from a woman between 50 and 59 years old with acute or convalescent COVID-19.

This clone showed up just a few times. The V gene is TRBV11-3, the J gene TRBJ2-4, with 8 nucleotides matching TRBD2. The CDR3 has 15 amino acids. Losses at the gene ends were 5 bases for V and 2 bases for J; bases not matched to a gene: 5. Germline V CDR1 and CDR2: SGHNT, YENEEA. CDR3: CASSRGGSSKNIQYF. The CDR3 DNA follows: TGTGCCAGCAGCCGGGGGGGCTCGTCCAAAAACATTCAGTACTTC.

The CDR3 coding sequence is TGTGCCAGCAGTTACTCGTCTAGCGGGGGAGAGACCCAGTACTTC. Translating gives CASSYSSSGGETQYF. The chain uses TRBV6-5 and TRBJ2-5; TRBD2 matches at 10 bases. V was clipped by 0 bases and J by 4 bases; unmatched bases: 2. The CDR3 covers 15 residues. The germline V gene has CDR1 MNHEY and CDR2 SVGAGI.

The chain employs TRBV18 and TRBJ2-1; 10 bases are a match to TRBD2. There are 20 residues in the CDR3. With V trimmed by 2 bases and J by 0 bases, 13 bases remained unmatched. CDR1 is KGHSH and CDR2 is LQKENI in the germline V gene. In DNA, the CDR3 is TGTGCCAGCTCACCAACGTTAGGACTAGCGGCCACTAGCTCCTACAATGAGCAGTTCTTC. Its translation is CASSPTLGLAATSSYNEQFF.